The rows below give T cell receptor beta chains drawn from one sample of a study of T cells in Graves' hyperthyroidism and ophthalmopathy. TCRdb reprocessed the multiplex PCR reads via MiXCR and lists one record per CDR3 protein. This table has roughly 570,000 distinct CDR3 sequences, 46% appearing once. The specimen was peripheral blood or thyroid tissue (not recorded which). The source is an adult woman with Graves' disease, either hyperthyroidism or ophthalmopathy (not recorded which). Each CDR3 is given with its conserved first and last residue. Each record gives: V gene, D gene, J gene, clone size, CDR3 DNA, CDR3 protein. The D gene is left open where the match is weak. The size entry is marked missing in some rows and otherwise reads once, few, many or a size class.

v_call: TRBV20-1; d_call: .; j_call: TRBJ1-1; clone_size: few; cdr3_nt: TGCAGTGCTCGAGAGCTCGGGGCGATGAACACTGAAGCTTTCTTT; cdr3_aa: CSARELGAMNTEAFF
v_call: TRBV6-1; d_call: .; j_call: TRBJ2-3; clone_size: .; cdr3_nt: TGTGCCAGTAGAGCTTATACGCAGTATTTT; cdr3_aa: CASRAYTQYF
v_call: TRBV20-1; d_call: .; j_call: TRBJ1-5; clone_size: .; cdr3_nt: TGCAGTGCTTTGAGGTACCAAGAGACCCAGCATTTT; cdr3_aa: CSALRYQETQHF
v_call: TRBV25-1; d_call: .; j_call: TRBJ2-5; clone_size: few; cdr3_nt: TGTGCCAGCAGTGAGAGCAGGAGCGGACAAGAGACCCAGTACTTC; cdr3_aa: CASSESRSGQETQYF
v_call: TRBV11-2; d_call: .; j_call: TRBJ1-2; clone_size: few; cdr3_nt: TGTGCCAGCGGCCCCGGGGCCTATGGCTACACCTTC; cdr3_aa: CASGPGAYGYTF
v_call: TRBV25-1; d_call: .; j_call: TRBJ2-7; clone_size: many; cdr3_nt: TGTGCCAGCAGCCGTGATTCCTACGAGCAGTACTTC; cdr3_aa: CASSRDSYEQYF
v_call: TRBV2; d_call: TRBD1; j_call: TRBJ1-2; clone_size: many; cdr3_nt: TGTGCCAGCAGCACGGACAGGGACTATGGCTACACCTTC; cdr3_aa: CASSTDRDYGYTF
v_call: TRBV20-1; d_call: .; j_call: TRBJ1-1; clone_size: .; cdr3_nt: TGCAGTGCTAGGGCTTCTGGAGCTTTCTTT; cdr3_aa: CSARASGAFF
v_call: TRBV30; d_call: TRBD1; j_call: TRBJ1-5; clone_size: .; cdr3_nt: TGTGCCTGGGAACCTGGGACAGGGAATAGCAATCAGCCCCAGCATTTT; cdr3_aa: CAWEPGTGNSNQPQHF
v_call: TRBV7-2; d_call: .; j_call: TRBJ2-5; clone_size: .; cdr3_nt: TGTGCCAGCAGCCCCATGAGCAGGGAAGAGACCCAGTACTTC; cdr3_aa: CASSPMSREETQYF
v_call: TRBV4-1; d_call: .; j_call: TRBJ1-1; clone_size: .; cdr3_nt: TGCGCCAGCAGCCAAGTTGGGTTTGAAGCTTTCTTT; cdr3_aa: CASSQVGFEAFF
v_call: TRBV7-9; d_call: .; j_call: TRBJ2-7; clone_size: .; cdr3_nt: TGTGCCAGCAGCTTAGCCCCTTCTAAGAGGGACCGAAGGGAGTACGAGCAGTACTTC; cdr3_aa: CASSLAPSKRDRREYEQYF
v_call: TRBV20-1; d_call: .; j_call: TRBJ2-7; clone_size: .; cdr3_nt: TGCAGTGCTAGCTTAGGGCCCCACTACGAGCAGTACTTC; cdr3_aa: CSASLGPHYEQYF
v_call: TRBV2; d_call: TRBD1; j_call: TRBJ1-4; clone_size: many; cdr3_nt: TGTGCCAGCAGGGCCGGGACAGGGGTCGAAAAACTGTTTTTT; cdr3_aa: CASRAGTGVEKLFF
v_call: TRBV15; d_call: TRBD2; j_call: TRBJ2-1; clone_size: .; cdr3_nt: TGTGCCACCAGCCCACGGACTAGCGGGAGAGGTTCCTACAATGAGCAGTTCTTC; cdr3_aa: CATSPRTSGRGSYNEQFF
v_call: TRBV7-9; d_call: TRBD2; j_call: TRBJ2-5; clone_size: many; cdr3_nt: TGTGCCAGCAGCCATCTAGCGGGAGAACAGACCCAGTACTTC; cdr3_aa: CASSHLAGEQTQYF
v_call: TRBV29-1; d_call: TRBD1; j_call: TRBJ2-5; clone_size: .; cdr3_nt: TGCAGCGGGCGACAGGGGAAGACCCAGTACTTC; cdr3_aa: CSGRQGKTQYF
v_call: TRBV10-3; d_call: TRBD2; j_call: TRBJ2-2; clone_size: few; cdr3_nt: TGTGCCACCAAGACAGGGATGAGAGCGGGAGGGGACACCGGGGAGCTGTTTTTT; cdr3_aa: CATKTGMRAGGDTGELFF
v_call: TRBV7-2; d_call: .; j_call: TRBJ1-1; clone_size: .; cdr3_nt: TGTGCCAGCAGGGGTCCAGTGAACACTGAAGCTTTCTTT; cdr3_aa: CASRGPVNTEAFF
v_call: TRBV27; d_call: TRBD2; j_call: TRBJ2-7; clone_size: many; cdr3_nt: TGTGCCAGCAGGCGGGGGTACGAGCAGTACTTC; cdr3_aa: CASRRGYEQYF
v_call: TRBV11-2; d_call: .; j_call: TRBJ1-4; clone_size: .; cdr3_nt: TGTGCCAGCAGCTTAGATCAAGGGGGGAATGAAAAACTGTTTTTT; cdr3_aa: CASSLDQGGNEKLFF
v_call: TRBV6-1; d_call: .; j_call: TRBJ1-6; clone_size: many; cdr3_nt: TGTGCCTCCAGGGCCGCCTCGGCTTCACCCCTCCACTTT; cdr3_aa: CASRAASASPLHF
v_call: TRBV7-2; d_call: .; j_call: TRBJ2-6; clone_size: .; cdr3_nt: TGTGCCAGCAGCCCTTACACCGGGACCTCTGGGGCCAACGTCCTGACTTTC; cdr3_aa: CASSPYTGTSGANVLTF
v_call: TRBV13; d_call: .; j_call: TRBJ2-7; clone_size: many; cdr3_nt: TGTGCCAGCAGCTCGAACCCCAGCGAGCAGTACTTC; cdr3_aa: CASSSNPSEQYF
v_call: TRBV11-2; d_call: .; j_call: TRBJ2-7; clone_size: many; cdr3_nt: TGTGCCAGCAGCCCCATCCAGACCTACGAGCAGTACTTC; cdr3_aa: CASSPIQTYEQYF
v_call: TRBV29-1; d_call: .; j_call: TRBJ2-7; clone_size: .; cdr3_nt: TGCAGCATCCGGGTTGTTTCCTACGAGCAGTACTTC; cdr3_aa: CSIRVVSYEQYF
v_call: TRBV7-9; d_call: TRBD1; j_call: TRBJ2-5; clone_size: .; cdr3_nt: TGTGCCAGCAGGCAGACAGGGGATGAGACCCAGTACTTC; cdr3_aa: CASRQTGDETQYF
v_call: TRBV5-1; d_call: TRBD1; j_call: TRBJ1-2; clone_size: .; cdr3_nt: TGCGCCAGCAGCTTGGCAGGGGGGGAAAGCGGCTACACCTTC; cdr3_aa: CASSLAGGESGYTF
v_call: TRBV20-1; d_call: .; j_call: TRBJ1-4; clone_size: .; cdr3_nt: TGCAGTGCTCAAATTGAAGGGTCAGGGAAACTGTTTTTT; cdr3_aa: CSAQIEGSGKLFF
v_call: TRBV12-3/TRBV12-4; d_call: TRBD1; j_call: TRBJ1-1; clone_size: few; cdr3_nt: TGTGCCAGCAGTTGGCCGGGACAGGACGGTGCTTTCTTT; cdr3_aa: CASSWPGQDGAFF